These 17 T cell receptor beta chains were all obtained from the same sample, sequenced in a study of blood T cell repertoires in COVID-19. Sequenced by immunoSEQ multiplex PCR; TCRdb stores in-frame clones only, minus some. The table has 150,000 to 200,000 clones, more than 75% seen once. The sample comprised peripheral blood. The receptors shown here come from a human donor in a cohort sampled during active COVID-19.

About this clone: Other nucleotide sequences in the sample specify the same CDR3. The rearrangement joins TRBV19 to TRBJ2-7, with D maybe TRBD1 (5 bases). This CDR3 contains 13 residues. Germline values: CDR1 LNHDA, CDR2 SQIVND (reference sequence). Trimming took off 3 bases at V and 4 bases at J, with 10 bases between the two ends. This chain's CDR3 is CASSIERGYEQYF. The CDR3 DNA sequence: TGTGCCAGTAGTATCGAAAGGGGATACGAGCAGTACTTC.

The chain has TRBV3-1 (or the pseudogene TRBV3-2) and TRBJ2-7; TRBD2 matches at 10 bases. This CDR3 contains 18 residues. Unmatched junction bases numbered 9, after V lost 1 base and J lost 0 bases. The germline gives CDR1 LGHDT, CDR2 YNNKEL (reference sequence). The CDR3 sequence: CASSQVPGLAFYSYEQYF. CDR3 nucleotides: TGTGCCAGCAGCCAAGTCCCGGGACTAGCGTTCTACTCCTACGAGCAGTACTTC.

This clone was seen once. V usage is TRBV19 and J usage is TRBJ1-5, with D possibly TRBD1 on 5 matching bases. CDR3 length: 14 residues. Looked up from germline, CDR1 is LNHDA and CDR2 is SQIVND (reference sequence). Trimming cost V 3 bases and J 6 bases, with 12 bases left between them. CDR3 in amino acids: CASSIGPGGQPQHF. The CDR3 bases are TGTGCCAGTAGTATCGGCCCGGGGGGTCAGCCCCAGCATTTT.

The chain couples TRBV29-1 to TRBJ2-7; 7 positions match TRBD1. The CDR3 is 12 residues long. The germline V gene has CDR1 SQVTM and CDR2 ANQGSEA. V lost 5 bases and J lost 5; bases outside the gene matches: 6. CDR3 region: CSVKQGSNEQYF. The DNA for the CDR3 is TGCAGCGTTAAACAGGGGTCAAACGAGCAGTACTTC.

The chain links TRBV2 to TRBJ2-7, with TRBD2 identical over 14 bases. The J segment lost 4 bases and the V segment lost 5 bases, leaving 1 base of the junction unmatched. Germline values: CDR1 SNHLY, CDR2 FYNNEI. The CDR3 contains 14 residues. CDR3 sequence reads: CASSRTSGGYEQYF. The CDR3 bases are TGTGCCAGCAGTCGGACTAGCGGGGGGTACGAGCAGTACTTC.

The J gene is TRBJ2-3, the V gene TRBV6-5; 10 positions match TRBD2. The ends lost 6 bases at V and 2 bases at J; junction bases unmatched: 2. CDR1 is MNHEY and CDR2 is SVGAGI in the germline V gene. The CDR3 contains 14 residues. Here the CDR3 reads CASRLAGNTDTQYF. As DNA, the CDR3 is TGTGCCAGCAGACTAGCGGGGAACACAGATACGCAGTATTTT.

The sample holds a few counts of this clone. The V call is TRBV30, the J call TRBJ2-2; TRBD2 aligns across 7 bases. Per germline, CDR1 GTSNPN and CDR2 SVGIG (reference sequence). Germline trimming cut 5 bases from V and 9 bases from J; bases unmatched to any gene: 0. The CDR3 extends over 10 amino acids. Here the CDR3 DNA reads TGTGCCTGGGGGACTAGGGAGCTGTTTTTT. As protein: CAWGTRELFF.

The V and J genes are TRBV19 and TRBJ2-5; 9 bases line up with TRBD2. Germline CDR1 LNHDA, CDR2 SQIVND (reference sequence). Trimming took 3 bases from V and 4 from J; bases not matched to a gene: 3. This CDR3 contains 14 residues. Written as DNA, the CDR3 is TGTGCCAGTAGTATTAGCGGGAGAGGAGAGACCCAGTACTTC. It is translated as CASSISGRGETQYF.

The chain joins TRBV27 to TRBJ1-5; TRBD1 is a possible D gene (6 bases). This CDR3 spans 16 amino acids. Trimming took off 5 bases at V and 3 bases at J, with 17 bases between the two ends. CDR1 is MNHEY and CDR2 is SMNVEV in the germline V gene (reference sequence). The CDR3 DNA follows: TGTGCCAGCAGTCCGTCCCGGACAGTGGTCAATCAGCCCCAGCATTTT. It encodes CASSPSRTVVNQPQHF.

This sequence joins TRBV5-1 and TRBJ2-7, with D possibly matching TRBD1 (7 bases). Germline V gene sequence: CDR1 SGHRS, CDR2 YFSETQ. V shed 7 bases and J shed 8 bases, with 22 bases lying between them. This CDR3 is 14 amino acids long. The CDR3: CASGGTAGVVKQYF. The CDR3 nucleotides read TGCGCCAGCGGGGGGACAGCTGGGGTCGTCAAGCAGTACTTC. The whole variable domain, remainder taken from reference TRBV5-1 and TRBJ2-7, is KAGVTQTPRYLIKTRGQQVTLSCSPISGHRSVSWYQQTPGQGLQFLFEYFSETQRNKGNFPGRFSGRQFSNSRSEMNVSTLELGDSALYLCASGGTAGVVKQYFGPGTRLTVT.

The count of this clone is one. The rearrangement joins TRBV4-2 to TRBJ1-2, with 8 bases lining up with TRBD1. There are 14 residues in the CDR3. V was clipped by 3 bases and J by 2 bases; unmatched bases: 2. CDR1 and CDR2 (germline): LGHNA, YNFKEQ. The DNA of the CDR3 is TGTGCCAGCAGCCATACAGGGGGGAACTATGGCTACACCTTC. It translates to CASSHTGGNYGYTF.

CDR3 sequence (DNA): TGCGCCAGCAGTCAAGGGGATGAGGGCCGCTCTGGAAACACCATATATTTT. This codes for CASSQGDEGRSGNTIYF. The chain recombines TRBV23-1 with TRBJ1-3; D is undetermined. TRBV23-1 is recorded as an ORF, its role being uncertain. The CDR3 spans 17 residues. Between the trimmed V and J ends, which lost 2 bases and 0 bases, there was a span of 14 bases.

The rearrangement links TRBV18 to TRBJ2-7; a possible D gene is TRBD1 (6 bases). The CDR3 totals 13 residues. The V end was cut by 5 bases, the J end by 6 bases, with 14 bases between. From germline, CDR1 is KGHSH and CDR2 LQKENI. CDR3 residues: CASSSNRDTEQYF. Here the CDR3 DNA reads TGTGCCAGCTCATCAAACAGGGATACCGAGCAGTACTTC.

This clone was counted once. This sequence joins TRBV6-1 and TRBJ2-1; D is uncertain. The CDR3 runs to 15 residues. Germline V gives CDR1 MNHNS, CDR2 SASEGT. V lost 3 bases to trimming and J lost 10 bases, with 19 bases between them. CDR3 bases: TGTGCCAGCAGTGACCCGGAGTACGACGCAAGCGAGCAGTTCTTC. Amino acids: CASSDPEYDASEQFF.

V and J are TRBV4-3 and TRBJ2-2; 9 bases are a match to TRBD2. The V gene's germline CDR1 is LGHNA and CDR2 YSLEER. After removal of 0 bases from V and 10 bases from J, the junction contained 9 bases not matched to a gene. CDR3 size: 16 residues. In DNA form, the CDR3 reads TGCGCCAGCAGCCAAGAGCGGGGTAGCGGGAGCGCGGAGCTGTTTTTT. Its protein is CASSQERGSGSAELFF.

The chain links TRBV5-4 to TRBJ2-3; TRBD2 agrees at 16 bases. This CDR3 region has 17 residues. The V and J ends lost 4 bases and 4 bases, in that order; junction bases with no gene match: 6. Germline values: CDR1 SGHNT, CDR2 YYREEE (reference sequence). CDR3 bases: TGTGCCAGCAGCCTGGGACTAGCGGGAGGGCCTGCAGATACGCAGTATTTT. It is translated as CASSLGLAGGPADTQYF.

The rearrangement uses TRBV7-2 and TRBJ2-7; D gene uncertain. CDR3 size: 15 residues. The V end was cut by 5 bases, the J end by 1 base, with 15 bases between. Germline CDR1 is SGHTA and CDR2 is FQGNSA. CDR3 DNA: TGTGCCAGCAGCCGCGACCCTCAGGCTTCCTACGAGCAGTACTTC. Translation gives CASSRDPQASYEQYF.